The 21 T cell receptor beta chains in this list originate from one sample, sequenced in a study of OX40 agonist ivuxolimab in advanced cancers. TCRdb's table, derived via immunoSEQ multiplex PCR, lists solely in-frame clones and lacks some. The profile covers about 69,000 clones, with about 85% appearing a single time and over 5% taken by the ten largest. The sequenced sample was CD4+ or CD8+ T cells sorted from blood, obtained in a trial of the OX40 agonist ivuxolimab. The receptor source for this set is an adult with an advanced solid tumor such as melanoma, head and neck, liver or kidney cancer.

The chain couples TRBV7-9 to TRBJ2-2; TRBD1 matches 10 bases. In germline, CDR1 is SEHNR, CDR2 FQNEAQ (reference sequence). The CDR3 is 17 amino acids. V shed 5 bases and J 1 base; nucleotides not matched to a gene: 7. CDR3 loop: CASSPGGQGLNTGELFF. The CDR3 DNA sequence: TGTGCCAGCAGCCCGGGGGGACAGGGGCTGAACACCGGGGAGCTGTTTTTT.

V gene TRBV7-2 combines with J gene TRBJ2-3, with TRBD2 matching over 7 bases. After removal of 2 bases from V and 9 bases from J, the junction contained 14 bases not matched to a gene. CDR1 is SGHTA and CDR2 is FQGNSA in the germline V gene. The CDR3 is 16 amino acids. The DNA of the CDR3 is TGTGCCAGCAGCTTAAGTCCTAGCGGAGACTTGGGGACGCAGTATTTT. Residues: CASSLSPSGDLGTQYF.

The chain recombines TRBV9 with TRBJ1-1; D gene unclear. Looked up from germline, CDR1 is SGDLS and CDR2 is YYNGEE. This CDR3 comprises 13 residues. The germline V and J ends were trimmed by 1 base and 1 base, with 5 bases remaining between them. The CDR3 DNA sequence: TGTGCCAGCAGCGTACAGACGAACACTGAAGCTTTCTTT. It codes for CASSVQTNTEAFF.

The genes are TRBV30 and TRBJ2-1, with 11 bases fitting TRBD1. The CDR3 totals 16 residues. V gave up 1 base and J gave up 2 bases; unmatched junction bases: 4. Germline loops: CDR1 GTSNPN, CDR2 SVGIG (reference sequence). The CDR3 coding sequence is TGTGCCTGGAGTGCCAAGGGACAGGGGGCCTACAATGAGCAGTTCTTC. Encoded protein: CAWSAKGQGAYNEQFF.

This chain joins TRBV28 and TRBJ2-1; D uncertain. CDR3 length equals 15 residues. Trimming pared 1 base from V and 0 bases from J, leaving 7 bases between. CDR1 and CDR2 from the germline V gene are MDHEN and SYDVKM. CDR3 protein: CASSLSMSSYNEQFF. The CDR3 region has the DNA TGTGCCAGCAGTTTATCCATGAGCTCCTACAATGAGCAGTTCTTC.

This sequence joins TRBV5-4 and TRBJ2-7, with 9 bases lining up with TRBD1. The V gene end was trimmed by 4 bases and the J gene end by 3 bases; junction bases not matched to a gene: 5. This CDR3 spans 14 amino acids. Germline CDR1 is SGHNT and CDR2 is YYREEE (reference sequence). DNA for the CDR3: TGTGCCAGCAGCCCTGGGACAGGGAACTACGAGCAGTACTTC. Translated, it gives CASSPGTGNYEQYF.

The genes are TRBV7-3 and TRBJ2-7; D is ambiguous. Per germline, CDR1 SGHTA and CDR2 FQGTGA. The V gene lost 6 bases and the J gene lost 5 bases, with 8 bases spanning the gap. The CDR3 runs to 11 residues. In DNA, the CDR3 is TGTGCCAGCAGGTACCGGGACGAGCAGTACTTC. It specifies CASRYRDEQYF.

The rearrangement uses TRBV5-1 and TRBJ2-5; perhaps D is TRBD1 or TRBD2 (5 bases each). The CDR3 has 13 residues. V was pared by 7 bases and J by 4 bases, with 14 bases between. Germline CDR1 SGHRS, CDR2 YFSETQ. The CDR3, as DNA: TGCGCCAGCGGGTACGGGGCATCAGAGACCCAGTACTTC. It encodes CASGYGASETQYF.

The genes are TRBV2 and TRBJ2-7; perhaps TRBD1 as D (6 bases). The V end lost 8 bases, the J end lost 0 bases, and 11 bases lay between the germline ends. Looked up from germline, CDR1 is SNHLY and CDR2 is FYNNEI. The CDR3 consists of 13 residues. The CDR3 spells CASLDRFSYEQYF. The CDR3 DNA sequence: TGTGCCAGCCTTGACAGGTTCTCCTACGAGCAGTACTTC.

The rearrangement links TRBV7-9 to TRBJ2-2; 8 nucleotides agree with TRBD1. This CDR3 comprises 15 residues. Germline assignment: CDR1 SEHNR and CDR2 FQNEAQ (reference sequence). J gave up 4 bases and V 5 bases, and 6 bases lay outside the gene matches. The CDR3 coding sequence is TGTGCCAGCAGCCTGGACAGGGCGGGCACCGGGGAGCTGTTTTTT. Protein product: CASSLDRAGTGELFF.

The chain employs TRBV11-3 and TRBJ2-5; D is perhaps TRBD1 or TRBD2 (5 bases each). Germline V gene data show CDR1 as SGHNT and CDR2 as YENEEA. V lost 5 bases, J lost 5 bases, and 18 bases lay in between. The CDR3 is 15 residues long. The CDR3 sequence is CASSTAGEGPETQYF. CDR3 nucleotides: TGTGCCAGCAGCACAGCTGGTGAGGGACCCGAGACCCAGTACTTC.

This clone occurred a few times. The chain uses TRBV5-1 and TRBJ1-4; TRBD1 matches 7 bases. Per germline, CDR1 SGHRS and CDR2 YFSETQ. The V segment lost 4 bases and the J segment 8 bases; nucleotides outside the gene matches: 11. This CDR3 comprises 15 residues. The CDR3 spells CASSPGAGGQEKLFF. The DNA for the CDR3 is TGCGCCAGCAGCCCAGGAGCAGGGGGACAGGAAAAACTGTTTTTT.

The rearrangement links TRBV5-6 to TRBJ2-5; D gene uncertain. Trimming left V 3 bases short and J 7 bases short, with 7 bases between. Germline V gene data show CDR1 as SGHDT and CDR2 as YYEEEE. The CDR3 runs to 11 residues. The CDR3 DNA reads TGTGCCAGCAGCTCCCTGGGGACCCAGTACTTC. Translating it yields CASSSLGTQYF.

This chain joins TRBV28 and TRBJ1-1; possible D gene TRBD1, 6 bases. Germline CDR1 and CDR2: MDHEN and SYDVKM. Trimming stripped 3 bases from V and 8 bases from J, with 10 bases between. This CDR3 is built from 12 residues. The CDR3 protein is CASSLNRVEAFF. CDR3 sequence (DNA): TGTGCCAGCAGTTTGAACAGGGTGGAAGCTTTCTTT.

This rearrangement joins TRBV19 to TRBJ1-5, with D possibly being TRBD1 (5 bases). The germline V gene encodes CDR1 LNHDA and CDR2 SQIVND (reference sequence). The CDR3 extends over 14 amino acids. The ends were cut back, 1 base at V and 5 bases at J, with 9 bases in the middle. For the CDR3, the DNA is TGTGCCAGTAGTATAGCAGGGCCCTATCAGCCCCAGCATTTT. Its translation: CASSIAGPYQPQHF.

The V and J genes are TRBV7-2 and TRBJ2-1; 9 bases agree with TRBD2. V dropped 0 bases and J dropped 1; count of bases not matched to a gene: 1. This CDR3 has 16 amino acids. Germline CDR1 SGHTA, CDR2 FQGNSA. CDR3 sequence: CASSLASGRSYNEQFF. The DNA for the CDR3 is TGTGCCAGCAGCTTAGCTAGCGGGAGATCCTACAATGAGCAGTTCTTC.

This chain's CDR3 is CASSPGLAGGRVEQFF. The CDR3 region has the DNA TGTGCCAGCAGCCCGGGACTAGCGGGAGGGCGGGTTGAGCAGTTCTTC. This chain joins TRBV7-6 and TRBJ2-1, with 16 bases aligning to TRBD2. This CDR3 contains 16 residues. The J segment lost 9 bases and the V segment lost 5 bases, leaving 7 bases of the junction unmatched. CDR1 and CDR2 (germline): SGHVS, FNYEAQ.

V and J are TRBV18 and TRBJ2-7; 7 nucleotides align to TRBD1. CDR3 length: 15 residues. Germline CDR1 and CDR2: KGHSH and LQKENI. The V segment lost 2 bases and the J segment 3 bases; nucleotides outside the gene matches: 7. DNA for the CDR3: TGTGCCAGCTCACCAGTCCGGGACAGCCTCTACGAGCAGTACTTC. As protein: CASSPVRDSLYEQYF.

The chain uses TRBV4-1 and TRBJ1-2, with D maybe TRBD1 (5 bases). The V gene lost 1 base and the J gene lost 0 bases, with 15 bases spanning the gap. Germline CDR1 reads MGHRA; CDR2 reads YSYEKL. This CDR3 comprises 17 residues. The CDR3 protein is CASSQVEGADPNYGYTF. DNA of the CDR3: TGCGCCAGCAGCCAAGTCGAAGGGGCAGACCCTAACTATGGCTACACCTTC.

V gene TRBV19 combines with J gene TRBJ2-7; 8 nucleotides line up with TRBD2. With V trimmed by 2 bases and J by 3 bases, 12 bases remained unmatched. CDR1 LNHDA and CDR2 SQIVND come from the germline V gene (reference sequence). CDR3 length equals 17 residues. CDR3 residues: CASSIRAAASGFYEQYF. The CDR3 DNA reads TGTGCCAGTAGTATACGAGCGGCCGCTAGCGGGTTCTACGAGCAGTACTTC.

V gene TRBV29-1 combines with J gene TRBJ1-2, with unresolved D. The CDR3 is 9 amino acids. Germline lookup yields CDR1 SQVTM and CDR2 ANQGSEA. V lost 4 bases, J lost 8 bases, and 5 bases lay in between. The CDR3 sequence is CSVGGGYTF. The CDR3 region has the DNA TGCAGCGTTGGGGGAGGCTACACCTTC.